The 2 T cell receptor beta chains below were found in one sample sequenced in a study of cytomegalovirus exposure and HLA in healthy donors. PCR involved 60 Vbeta and 13 Jbeta primers. Produced via immunoSEQ multiplex PCR; TCRdb's table is partial and in-frame only. The table lists roughly 130,000 clones, more than 80% of them singletons. Sequenced sample: PBMCs. The receptors were gathered from a man aged 25 to 40 in good health and CMV-seronegative.

The CDR3 here is CASSQRQGVGEKLFF. CDR3 coding DNA: TGTGCCAGCAGCCAACGACAGGGGGTAGGGGAAAAACTGTTTTTT. The genes are TRBV6-5 and TRBJ1-4; 9 positions agree with TRBD1. The length of the CDR3 is 15 residues. Germline assignment: CDR1 MNHEY and CDR2 SVGAGI. The J segment lost 8 bases and the V segment lost 6 bases, leaving 10 bases of the junction unmatched.

The chain carries TRBV21-1 and TRBJ2-1; the table assigns TRBD2, which was not confirmed against the DNA. TRBV21-1 is designated a pseudogene. This CDR3 is built from 16 residues. CDR3 in amino acids: CASSKVGGRAWGEQFF. For the CDR3, the DNA is TGTGCCAGCAGCAAAGTAGGGGGGAGGGCCTGGGGGGAGCAGTTCTTC.